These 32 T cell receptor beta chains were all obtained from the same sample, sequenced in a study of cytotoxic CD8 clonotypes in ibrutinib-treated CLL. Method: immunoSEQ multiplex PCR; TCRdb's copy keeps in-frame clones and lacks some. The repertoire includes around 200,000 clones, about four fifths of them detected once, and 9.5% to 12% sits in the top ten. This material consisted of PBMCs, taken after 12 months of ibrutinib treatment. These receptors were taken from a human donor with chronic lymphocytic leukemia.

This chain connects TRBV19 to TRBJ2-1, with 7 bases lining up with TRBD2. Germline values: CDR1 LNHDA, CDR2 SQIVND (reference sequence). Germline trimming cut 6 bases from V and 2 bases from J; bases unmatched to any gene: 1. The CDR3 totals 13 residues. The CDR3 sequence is CASSLAAYNEQFF. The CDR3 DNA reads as TGTGCCAGTAGCCTAGCGGCCTACAATGAGCAGTTCTTC.

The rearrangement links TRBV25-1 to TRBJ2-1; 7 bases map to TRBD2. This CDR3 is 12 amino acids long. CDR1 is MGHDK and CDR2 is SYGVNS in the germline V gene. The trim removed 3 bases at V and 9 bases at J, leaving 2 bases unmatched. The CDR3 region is CASSEGGVEQFF. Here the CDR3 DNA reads TGTGCCAGCAGTGAGGGAGGGGTTGAGCAGTTCTTC.

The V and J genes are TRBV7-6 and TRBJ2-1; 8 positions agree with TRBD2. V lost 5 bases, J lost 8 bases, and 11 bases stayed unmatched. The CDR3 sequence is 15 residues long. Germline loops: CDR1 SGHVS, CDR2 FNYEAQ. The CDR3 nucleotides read TGTGCCAGCAGCCCCCTAGCGGGTGCCTTGGATGAGCAGTTCTTC. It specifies CASSPLAGALDEQFF.

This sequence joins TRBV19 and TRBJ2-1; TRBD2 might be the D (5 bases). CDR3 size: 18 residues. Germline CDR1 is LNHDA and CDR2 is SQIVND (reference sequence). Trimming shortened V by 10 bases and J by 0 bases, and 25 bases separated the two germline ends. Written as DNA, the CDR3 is TGTGCCACCCGACCGGGGTATGCGGGCCGGAGCTCCTACAATGAGCAGTTCTTC. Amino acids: CATRPGYAGRSSYNEQFF.

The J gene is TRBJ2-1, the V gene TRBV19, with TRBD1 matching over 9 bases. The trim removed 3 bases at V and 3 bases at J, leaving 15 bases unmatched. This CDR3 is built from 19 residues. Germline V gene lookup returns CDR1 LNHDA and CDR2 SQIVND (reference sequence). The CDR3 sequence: CASSIRARGQGYIYNEQFF. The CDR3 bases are TGTGCCAGTAGTATTCGGGCACGGGGACAGGGATATATCTACAATGAGCAGTTCTTC.

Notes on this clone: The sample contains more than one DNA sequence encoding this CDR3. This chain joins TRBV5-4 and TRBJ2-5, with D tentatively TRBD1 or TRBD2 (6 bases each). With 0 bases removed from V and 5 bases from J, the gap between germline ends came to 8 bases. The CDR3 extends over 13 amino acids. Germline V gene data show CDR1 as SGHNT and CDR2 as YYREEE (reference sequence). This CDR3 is CASSLAGGETQYF. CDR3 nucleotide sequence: TGTGCCAGCAGCTTGGCCGGGGGCGAGACCCAGTACTTC. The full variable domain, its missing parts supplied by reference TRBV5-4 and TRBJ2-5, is ETGVTQSPTHLIKTRGQQVTLRCSSQSGHNTVSWYQQALGQGPQFIFQYYREEENGRGNFPPRFSGLQFPNYSSELNVNALELDDSALYLCASSLAGGETQYFGPGTRLLVL.

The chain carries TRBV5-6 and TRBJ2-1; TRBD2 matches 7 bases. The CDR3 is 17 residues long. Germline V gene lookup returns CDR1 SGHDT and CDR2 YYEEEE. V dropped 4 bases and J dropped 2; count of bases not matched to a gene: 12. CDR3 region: CASSPRLASATYNEQFF. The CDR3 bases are TGTGCCAGCAGCCCTCGACTAGCTTCGGCCACCTACAATGAGCAGTTCTTC. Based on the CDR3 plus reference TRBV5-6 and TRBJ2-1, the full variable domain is DAGVTQSPTHLIKTRGQQVTLRCSPKSGHDTVSWYQQALGQGPQFIFQYYEEEERQRGNFPDRFSGHQFPNYSSELNVNALLLGDSALYLCASSPRLASATYNEQFFGPGTRLTVL.

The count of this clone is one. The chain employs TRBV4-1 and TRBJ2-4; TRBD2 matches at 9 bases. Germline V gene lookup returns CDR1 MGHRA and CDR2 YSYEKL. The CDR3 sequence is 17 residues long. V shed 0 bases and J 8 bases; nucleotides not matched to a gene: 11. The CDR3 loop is CASSQEFQREAGDIQYF. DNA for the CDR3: TGCGCCAGCAGCCAAGAATTCCAGCGGGAGGCGGGTGACATTCAGTACTTC.

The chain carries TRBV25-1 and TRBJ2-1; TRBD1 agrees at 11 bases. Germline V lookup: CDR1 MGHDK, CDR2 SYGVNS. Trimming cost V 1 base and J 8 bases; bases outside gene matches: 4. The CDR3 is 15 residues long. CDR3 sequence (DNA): TGTGCCAGCAGTGAATGGACAGGGGGCTGGGATGAGCAGTTCTTC. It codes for CASSEWTGGWDEQFF.

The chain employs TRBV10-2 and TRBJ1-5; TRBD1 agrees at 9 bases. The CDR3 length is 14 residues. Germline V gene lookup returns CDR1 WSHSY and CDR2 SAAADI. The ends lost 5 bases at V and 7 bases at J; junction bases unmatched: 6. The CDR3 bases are TGCGCCAGCAGTAATACAGGGGGCGGGCAGCCCCAGCATTTT. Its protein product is CASSNTGGGQPQHF.

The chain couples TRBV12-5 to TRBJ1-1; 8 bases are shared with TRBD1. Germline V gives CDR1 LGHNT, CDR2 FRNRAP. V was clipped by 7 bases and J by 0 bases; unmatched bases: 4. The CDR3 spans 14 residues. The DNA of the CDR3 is TGTGCTAGTGTTAGGACAGGGCTGAACACTGAAGCTTTCTTT. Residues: CASVRTGLNTEAFF.

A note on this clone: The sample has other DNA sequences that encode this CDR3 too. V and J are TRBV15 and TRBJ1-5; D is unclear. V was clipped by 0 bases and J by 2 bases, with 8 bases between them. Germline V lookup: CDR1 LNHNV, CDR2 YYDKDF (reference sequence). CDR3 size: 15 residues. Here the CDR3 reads CATSRDLVRNQPQHF. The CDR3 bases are TGTGCCACCAGCAGAGATCTAGTGCGCAATCAGCCCCAGCATTTT.

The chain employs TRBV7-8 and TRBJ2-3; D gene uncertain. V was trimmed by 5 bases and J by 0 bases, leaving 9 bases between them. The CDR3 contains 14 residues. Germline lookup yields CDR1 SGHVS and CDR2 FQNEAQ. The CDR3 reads CASSPISSTDTQYF. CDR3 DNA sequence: TGTGCCAGCAGCCCCATATCAAGCACAGATACGCAGTATTTT.

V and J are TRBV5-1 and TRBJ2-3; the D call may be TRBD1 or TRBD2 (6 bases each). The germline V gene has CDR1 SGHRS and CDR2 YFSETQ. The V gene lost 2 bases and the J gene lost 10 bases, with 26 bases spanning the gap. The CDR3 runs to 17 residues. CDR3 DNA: TGCGCCAGCAGCTTACTCCGGGACACAGAGAGGGGAGGCGCGCAGTATTTT. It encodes CASSLLRDTERGGAQYF. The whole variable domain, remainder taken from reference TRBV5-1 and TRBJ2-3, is KAGVTQTPRYLIKTRGQQVTLSCSPISGHRSVSWYQQTPGQGLQFLFEYFSETQRNKGNFPGRFSGRQFSNSRSEMNVSTLELGDSALYLCASSLLRDTERGGAQYFGPGTRLTVL.

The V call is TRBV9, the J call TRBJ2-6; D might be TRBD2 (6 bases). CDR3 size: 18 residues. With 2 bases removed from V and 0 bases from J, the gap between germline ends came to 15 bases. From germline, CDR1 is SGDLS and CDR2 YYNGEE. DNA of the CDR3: TGTGCCAGCAGCGTGGGACTGGTCGGCGGCTCTGGGGCCAACGTCCTGACTTTC. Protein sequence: CASSVGLVGGSGANVLTF.

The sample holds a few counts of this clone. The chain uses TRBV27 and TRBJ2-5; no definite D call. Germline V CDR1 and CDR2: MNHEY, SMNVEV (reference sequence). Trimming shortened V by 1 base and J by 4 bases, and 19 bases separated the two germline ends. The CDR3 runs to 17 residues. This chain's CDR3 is CASSLFGPKVILETQYF. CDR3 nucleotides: TGTGCCAGCAGTTTATTTGGACCTAAGGTCATTCTAGAGACCCAGTACTTC.

The CDR3 region has the DNA TGTGCCAGCAGTTACGGTCGCTGGGAGCTGTTTTTT. Translation gives CASSYGRWELFF. The chain uses TRBV6-6 and TRBJ2-2; D is unresolved. The germline V and J ends were trimmed by 2 bases and 9 bases, with 7 bases remaining between them. Germline V gene sequence: CDR1 MNHNY, CDR2 SVGAGI (reference sequence). The CDR3 is 12 residues long.

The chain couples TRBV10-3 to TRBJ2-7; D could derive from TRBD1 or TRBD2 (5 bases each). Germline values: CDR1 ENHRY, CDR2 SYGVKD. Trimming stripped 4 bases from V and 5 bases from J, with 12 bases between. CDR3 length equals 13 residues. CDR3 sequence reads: CAISAVRENEQYF. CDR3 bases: TGTGCCATCAGTGCGGTCAGGGAGAACGAGCAGTACTTC.

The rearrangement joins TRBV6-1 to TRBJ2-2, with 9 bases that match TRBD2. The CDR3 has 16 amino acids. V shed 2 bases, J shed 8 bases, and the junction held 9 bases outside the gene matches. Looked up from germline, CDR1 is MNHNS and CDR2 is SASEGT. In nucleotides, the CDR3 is TGTGCCAGCAGTGAAAAGAAACTAGCGGGTCCTGGGGAGCTGTTTTTT. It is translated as CASSEKKLAGPGELFF.

DNA of the CDR3: TGTGCCAGCAGCCGGGCTAGGGGGGACACTGAAGCTTTCTTT. Amino acids: CASSRARGDTEAFF. This chain uses TRBV7-9 with TRBJ1-1, with a possible D match to TRBD1 (6 bases). Trimming removed 5 bases from V and 3 bases from J, with 13 bases in between. This CDR3 is 14 amino acids long. Germline V gives CDR1 SEHNR, CDR2 FQNEAQ (reference sequence).

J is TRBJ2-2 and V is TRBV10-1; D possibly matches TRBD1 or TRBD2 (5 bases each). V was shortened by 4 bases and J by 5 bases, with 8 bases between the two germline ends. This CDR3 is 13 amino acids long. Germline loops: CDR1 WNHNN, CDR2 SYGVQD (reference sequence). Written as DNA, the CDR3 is TGCGCCAGCAGTGGGGGGAGTACCGGGGAGCTGTTTTTT. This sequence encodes CASSGGSTGELFF.

The CDR3 sequence is CASSLSSGREAFF. CDR3 coding DNA: TGTGCCAGCAGCTTATCCTCGGGACGTGAAGCTTTCTTT. The chain is built from TRBV7-6 and TRBJ1-1, with a possible D match to TRBD1 (5 bases). This CDR3 has 13 amino acids. The V gene's germline CDR1 is SGHVS and CDR2 FNYEAQ. V was trimmed by 2 bases and J by 7 bases, leaving 11 bases between them.

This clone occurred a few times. CDR3 protein: CASRTTGTGYTF. Here the CDR3 DNA reads TGTGCCAGCAGAACCACAGGAACTGGCTACACCTTC. This chain uses TRBV6-5 with TRBJ1-2; weak D call: TRBD1 (5 bases). The V end lost 6 bases, the J end lost 7 bases, and 12 bases lay between the germline ends. The CDR3 consists of 12 residues. CDR1 is MNHEY and CDR2 is SVGAGI in the germline V gene.

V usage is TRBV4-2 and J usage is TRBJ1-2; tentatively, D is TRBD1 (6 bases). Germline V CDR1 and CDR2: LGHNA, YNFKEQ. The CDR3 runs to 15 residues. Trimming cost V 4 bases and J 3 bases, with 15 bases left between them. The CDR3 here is CASSPQGRTYYGYTF. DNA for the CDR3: TGTGCCAGCAGCCCACAGGGACGGACCTACTATGGCTACACCTTC.

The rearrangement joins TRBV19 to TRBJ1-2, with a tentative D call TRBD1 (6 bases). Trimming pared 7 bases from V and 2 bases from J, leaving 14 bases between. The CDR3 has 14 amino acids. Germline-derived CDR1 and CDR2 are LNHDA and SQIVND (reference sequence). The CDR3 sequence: CASIGWGQNYGYTF. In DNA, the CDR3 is TGTGCCAGTATTGGGTGGGGGCAGAACTATGGCTACACCTTC.

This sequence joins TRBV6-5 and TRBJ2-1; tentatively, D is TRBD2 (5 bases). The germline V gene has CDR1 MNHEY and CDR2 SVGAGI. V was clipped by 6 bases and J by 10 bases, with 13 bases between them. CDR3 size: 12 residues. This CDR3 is CASRRPGEEQFF. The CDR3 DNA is TGTGCCAGCAGGAGGCCCGGGGAAGAGCAGTTCTTC.

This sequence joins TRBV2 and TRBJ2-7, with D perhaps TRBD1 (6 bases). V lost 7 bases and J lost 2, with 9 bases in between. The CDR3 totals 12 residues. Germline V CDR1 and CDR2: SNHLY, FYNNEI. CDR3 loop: CASNRATYEQYF. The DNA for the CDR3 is TGTGCCAGCAACAGGGCTACCTACGAGCAGTACTTC.

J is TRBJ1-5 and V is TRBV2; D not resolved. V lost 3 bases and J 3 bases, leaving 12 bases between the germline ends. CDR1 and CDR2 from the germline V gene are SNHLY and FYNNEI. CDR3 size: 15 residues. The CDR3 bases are TGTGCCAGCAGTGAGACCAGATTCAACAATCAGCCCCAGCATTTT. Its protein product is CASSETRFNNQPQHF.

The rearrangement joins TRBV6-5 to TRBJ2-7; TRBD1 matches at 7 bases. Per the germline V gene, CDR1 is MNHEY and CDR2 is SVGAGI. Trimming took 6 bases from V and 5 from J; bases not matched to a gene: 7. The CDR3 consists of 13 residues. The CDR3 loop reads CASRKRGQDEQYF. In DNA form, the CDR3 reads TGTGCCAGCAGAAAGAGGGGGCAGGACGAGCAGTACTTC.

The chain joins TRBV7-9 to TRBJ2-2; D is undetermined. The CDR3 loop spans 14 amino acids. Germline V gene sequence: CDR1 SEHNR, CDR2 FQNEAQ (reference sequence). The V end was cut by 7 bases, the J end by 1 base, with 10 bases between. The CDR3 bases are TGTGCCAGCACCGCCCCCATGAACACCGGGGAGCTGTTTTTT. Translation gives CASTAPMNTGELFF.

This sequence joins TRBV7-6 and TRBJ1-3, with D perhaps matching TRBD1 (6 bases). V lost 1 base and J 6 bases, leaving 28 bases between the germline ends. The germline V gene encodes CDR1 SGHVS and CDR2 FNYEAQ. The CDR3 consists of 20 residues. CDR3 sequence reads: CASSLVPQGFQGIEQNTIYF. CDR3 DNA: TGTGCCAGCAGCTTAGTACCTCAAGGGTTTCAGGGGATCGAACAAAACACCATATATTTT.

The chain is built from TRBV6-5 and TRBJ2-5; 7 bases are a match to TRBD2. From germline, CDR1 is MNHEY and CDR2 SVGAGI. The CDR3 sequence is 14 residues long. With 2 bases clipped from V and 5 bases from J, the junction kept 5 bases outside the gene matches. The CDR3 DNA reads TGTGCCAGCAGTTACAAAGGCGGGAGTGAGACCCAGTACTTC. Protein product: CASSYKGGSETQYF.